The present entry profiles one TCR beta chain with its context. Antigen: not known. This sample was taken from a study of T-cell memory formation after mild COVID-19. Sample barcodes and UMIs were carried by the TCR alpha and TCR beta cDNA libraries that 5'RACE generated with constant-segment primers. MiXCR, applied by TCRdb to the 5' RACE reads, yields one record per CDR3 protein. The sample holds about 350,000 distinct CDR3 sequences, 20% to 25% seen once. Study results and caveats: Clones shrinking from day 15 to 85 showed even CD4/CD8 mixes; later expanders tilted CD4+. Shrinking CD4+ clones resided mostly in CM and EM, and CD8+ ones in EMRA.

The clonotype was recovered from a man between 18 and 29 years old who had mild COVID-19 (a few samples of this study predate the infection). Cell type and time point are not known. Sequencing was done on a sample of PBMCs or a T cell subset sorted from them (not recorded which).

The CDR3 loop is CAIRSEGTGPQHF. Written as DNA, the CDR3 is TGTGCCATCAGGTCCGAGGGGACTGGGCCCCAGCATTTT. The rearrangement links TRBV10-3 to TRBJ1-5; D might be TRBD1 (5 bases). Germline V gene sequence: CDR1 ENHRY, CDR2 SYGVKD. Trimming shortened V by 6 bases and J by 9 bases, and 15 bases separated the two germline ends. CDR3 length: 13 amino acids.